The clone carrying this T cell receptor beta chain was recorded once. With V trimmed by 5 bases and J by 7 bases, 10 bases remained unmatched. The germline V gene has CDR1 SEHNR and CDR2 FQNEAQ (reference sequence). The CDR3 has 16 amino acids. This record belongs to a study of control samples from healthy donors and cancer patients. The assay was immunoSEQ multiplex PCR, and TCRdb's table has in-frame clones only and misses some. The sample shows about 130,000 clones, roughly 90% of them seen only once. The gene calls are TRBV7-9 and TRBJ2-1, with 11 positions matching TRBD2. Sequencing was done on a sample of blood. The receptor's source is a woman in her 50s in good health. The CDR3 DNA reads as TGTGCCAGCAGCAACATACTAGCGGGAGTCAATAATGAGCAGTTCTTC. Its protein is CASSNILAGVNNEQFF.